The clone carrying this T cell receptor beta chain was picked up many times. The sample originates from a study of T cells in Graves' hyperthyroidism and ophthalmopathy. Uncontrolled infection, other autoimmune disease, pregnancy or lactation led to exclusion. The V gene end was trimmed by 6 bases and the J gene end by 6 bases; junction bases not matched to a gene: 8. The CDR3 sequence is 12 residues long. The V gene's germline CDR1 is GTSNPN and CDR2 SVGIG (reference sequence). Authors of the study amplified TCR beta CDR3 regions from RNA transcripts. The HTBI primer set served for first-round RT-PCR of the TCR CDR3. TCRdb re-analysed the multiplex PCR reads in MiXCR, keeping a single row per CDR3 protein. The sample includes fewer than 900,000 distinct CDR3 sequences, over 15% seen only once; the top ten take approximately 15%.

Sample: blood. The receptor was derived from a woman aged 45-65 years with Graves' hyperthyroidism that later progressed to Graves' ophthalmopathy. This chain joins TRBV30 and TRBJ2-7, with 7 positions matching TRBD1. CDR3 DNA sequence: TGTGCCTGTGGGACAGTACTTGGCGAGCAGTACTTC. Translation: CACGTVLGEQYF.